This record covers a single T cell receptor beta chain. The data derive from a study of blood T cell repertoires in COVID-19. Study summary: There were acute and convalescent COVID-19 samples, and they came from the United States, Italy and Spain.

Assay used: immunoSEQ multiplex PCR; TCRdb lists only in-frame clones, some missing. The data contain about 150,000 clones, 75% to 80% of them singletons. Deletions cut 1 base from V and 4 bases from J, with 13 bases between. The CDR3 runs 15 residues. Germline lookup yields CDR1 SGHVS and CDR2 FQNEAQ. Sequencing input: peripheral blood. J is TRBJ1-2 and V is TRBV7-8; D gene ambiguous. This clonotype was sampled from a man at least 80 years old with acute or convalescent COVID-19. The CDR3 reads CASSLGPSPSYGYTF. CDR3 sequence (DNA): TGTGCCAGCAGCTTAGGCCCATCTCCGAGCTATGGCTACACCTTC.